This T cell receptor beta chain was sequenced during a study of human thymus T cells. Study outcomes and limitations: Repertoires sampled from thymus and blood appeared biased in V and J gene usage. Related research has reported that thymic repertoires overlap highly among unrelated individuals.

In regard to this clone: Its antigen remains unidentified.

The method was immunoSEQ multiplex PCR; TCRdb's version includes in-frame clones alone and lacks a portion of them. Found here are more than 70,000 clones, just over 95% of them singletons; the top ten hold approximately 0.03%. Corrective cardiac surgery supplied the resected thymus tissue. Having surgery to correct congenital heart defects, healthy Finnish infants acted as the donors. With V trimmed by 1 base and J by 2 bases, 9 bases remained unmatched. Germline CDR1 is SGHRS and CDR2 is YFSETQ. CDR3 length equals 19 residues. The material sequenced was thymus tissue. The genes are TRBV5-1 and TRBJ2-1, with TRBD2 matching 13 bases. The source of this sequence is a boy less than two years old with a congenital heart defect but otherwise immunologically healthy. The CDR3 spells CASSLSGLAGDQTYNEQFF. The CDR3 region has the DNA TGCGCCAGCAGCTTGTCAGGACTAGCGGGAGACCAAACCTACAATGAGCAGTTCTTC.